Below are 32 T cell receptor beta chains sequenced from a single sample in a study of OX40 agonist ivuxolimab in advanced cancers. Library method: the immunoSEQ multiplex PCR assay. TCRdb stores this immuneACCESS table with in-frame sequences only. Part of the clones is absent; in the studies checked, under half of the shortfall reflects unresolved V genes, and no reason is known for the rest. The sample records 8,000 to 13,000 clones, about three quarters of which are singletons. The top ten hold approximately 28% of the sample. The specimen was CD4+ or CD8+ T cells sorted from blood, collected in a trial of the OX40 agonist ivuxolimab. These receptor sequences come from an adult with an advanced solid tumor such as melanoma, head and neck, liver or kidney cancer.

This clone was seen more than once but under ten times. The chain uses TRBV7-8 and TRBJ2-3; D call uncertain. The CDR3 has 13 amino acids. CDR1 and CDR2 (germline): SGHVS, FQNEAQ. Trimming removed 5 bases at V and 0 bases at J, with 6 bases between. Written as DNA, the CDR3 is TGTGCCAGCAGCCCGGAGAGCACAGATACGCAGTATTTT. Protein sequence: CASSPESTDTQYF.

The V and J genes are TRBV18 and TRBJ2-1; 10 bases align to TRBD2. CDR1 is KGHSH, CDR2 LQKENI, per germline. J lost 3 bases, V lost 4 bases, and 3 bases had no gene match. This CDR3 spans 15 amino acids. The CDR3 DNA reads as TGTGCCAGCTCACTAGCGGGAGGAGGCTACAATGAGCAGTTCTTC. It codes for CASSLAGGGYNEQFF.

The chain carries TRBV9 and TRBJ2-7; 8 bases are shared with TRBD2. Germline CDR1 SGDLS, CDR2 YYNGEE. The trim removed 0 bases at V and 4 bases at J, leaving 6 bases unmatched. CDR3 length equals 15 residues. CDR3 bases: TGTGCCAGCAGCGTAGGATTAGCGGGACCATACGAGCAGTACTTC. It is translated as CASSVGLAGPYEQYF.

This sequence joins TRBV6-4 and TRBJ2-1, with 10 bases matching TRBD2. Germline CDR1 and CDR2: MRHNA and SNTAGT. Trimming removed 0 bases from V and 5 bases from J; junction bases left unmatched: 4. This CDR3 contains 16 residues. The CDR3 here is CASSDSTSGPHNEQFF. CDR3 sequence (DNA): TGTGCCAGCAGTGACTCGACTAGCGGGCCACACAATGAGCAGTTCTTC.

V is TRBV28 and J is TRBJ1-2, with 10 nucleotides matching TRBD1. The germline CDR1 and CDR2 sequences are MDHEN and SYDVKM. This CDR3 comprises 14 residues. Trimming removed 10 bases from V and 8 bases from J; junction bases left unmatched: 13. CDR3 nucleotide sequence: TGTGCCACCCTTGACCGACAGGGGGCGCGAGGCTACACCTTC. This codes for CATLDRQGARGYTF.

The V gene is TRBV4-1, the J gene TRBJ2-3, with no clear D. Germline-derived CDR1 and CDR2 are MGHRA and YSYEKL. The V gene lost 1 base and the J gene lost 4 bases, with 24 bases spanning the gap. The CDR3 length is 19 residues. In DNA, the CDR3 is TGCGCCAGCAGCCAAGGGGCCCACACGAAACCGCCGACCCCAGATACGCAGTATTTT. As protein: CASSQGAHTKPPTPDTQYF.

The CDR3 spells CASSLSSGYQETQYF. The CDR3 coding sequence is TGTGCCAGCAGTTTATCGTCCGGCTACCAAGAGACCCAGTACTTC. The rearrangement links TRBV27 to TRBJ2-5, with D hard to call. Trimming stripped 0 bases from V and 0 bases from J, with 8 bases between. Germline CDR1 and CDR2: MNHEY and SMNVEV (reference sequence). This CDR3 comprises 15 residues.

The chain employs TRBV7-9 and TRBJ2-7, with unresolved D. This CDR3 contains 14 residues. CDR1 and CDR2 (germline): SEHNR, FQNEAQ (reference sequence). The V end lost 0 bases, the J end lost 7 bases, and 13 bases lay between the germline ends. This CDR3 reads CASSLARLPEEQYF. CDR3 coding DNA: TGTGCCAGCAGCTTAGCGCGGCTCCCTGAGGAGCAGTACTTC.

This chain joins TRBV6-1 and TRBJ2-3; 8 nucleotides match TRBD2. This CDR3 has 15 amino acids. J gave up 4 bases and V 0 bases, and 3 bases lay outside the gene matches. CDR1 is MNHNS, CDR2 SASEGT, per germline. The CDR3 bases are TGTGCCAGCAGTGAAGCGTCGGGAGGGCCAGATACGCAGTATTTT. Protein sequence: CASSEASGGPDTQYF.

This rearrangement joins TRBV11-2 to TRBJ2-7; D gene ambiguous. The CDR3 runs to 14 residues. In germline, CDR1 is SGHAT, CDR2 FQNNGV. Trimming took off 0 bases at V and 2 bases at J, with 8 bases between the two ends. The chain's CDR3 is CASSLDSPTYEQYF. The CDR3 DNA reads TGTGCCAGCAGCTTAGACAGTCCGACCTACGAGCAGTACTTC.

The chain uses TRBV28 and TRBJ2-1, with 7 bases aligning to TRBD1. The CDR3 length is 17 residues. The V and J ends lost 8 bases and 0 bases, in that order; junction bases with no gene match: 13. The germline V gene has CDR1 MDHEN and CDR2 SYDVKM. The CDR3 DNA reads TGTGCCAGCGTAACCTTCGTGACAGGGAGCTCCTACAATGAGCAGTTCTTC. Translating it yields CASVTFVTGSSYNEQFF.

This clone is categorized as large (0.1 to 1%). The junction and the germline gene differ at one end; a read error may be behind it. The CDR3 coding sequence is TGTGCTAGCAGACGAGGGACAGGGGGAAAAGAAGAAAAACTGTTTTTT. This codes for CASRRGTGGKEEKLFF. The rearrangement links TRBV7-7 to TRBJ1-4, with 11 bases fitting TRBD1. The CDR3 extends over 16 amino acids. From germline, CDR1 is SSHAT and CDR2 FNYEAQ (reference sequence).

This clone has only one observation. This rearrangement joins TRBV28 to TRBJ2-7; a possible D gene is TRBD2 (6 bases). Germline V CDR1 and CDR2: MDHEN, SYDVKM. CDR3 length equals 15 residues. V lost 3 bases, J lost 2 bases, and 14 bases lay in between. In DNA form, the CDR3 reads TGTGCCAGCAGTTTTTCGGGGGAGGAGGCCTACGAGCAGTACTTC. Translation gives CASSFSGEEAYEQYF.

This clone was observed a few times. At one end the junction does not follow the germline gene, possibly because of a read error. The chain employs TRBV7-7 and TRBJ1-4; D gene unclear. CDR1 and CDR2 from the germline V gene are SSHAT and FNYEAQ (reference sequence). The CDR3 is 15 amino acids. The CDR3 region has the DNA TGTGCTAGCAGCCAAAGTGACTCGTATAATGAAAAACTGTTTTTT. The encoded protein is CASSQSDSYNEKLFF. The whole variable domain, remainder taken from reference TRBV7-7 and TRBJ1-4, is GAGVSQSPRYKVTKRGQDVTLRCDPISSHATLYWYQQALGQGPEFLTYFNYEAQPDKSGLPSDRFSAERPEGSISTLTIQRTEQRDSAMYRCASSQSDSYNEKLFFGSGTQLSVL.

The J gene is TRBJ2-1, the V gene TRBV5-4; 12 positions match TRBD1. This CDR3 contains 17 residues. V gave up 4 bases and J gave up 4 bases; unmatched junction bases: 9. Germline lookup yields CDR1 SGHNT and CDR2 YYREEE (reference sequence). DNA of the CDR3: TGTGCCAGCAGCCTCCAGCCGGGACAGGGGGCGTACAATGAGCAGTTCTTC. This encodes CASSLQPGQGAYNEQFF. Filled out from reference TRBV5-4 and TRBJ2-1, the complete variable domain reads ETGVTQSPTHLIKTRGQQVTLRCSSQSGHNTVSWYQQALGQGPQFIFQYYREEENGRGNFPPRFSGLQFPNYSSELNVNALELDDSALYLCASSLQPGQGAYNEQFFGPGTRLTVL.

This clone was observed a few times. At one end the junction does not follow the germline gene, possibly because of a read error. The CDR3 protein is CAWSGRLGGLNF. CDR3 DNA: TGTGCCTGGAGTGGCCGCCTTGGGGGCTTGAACTTC. This chain connects TRBV30 to TRBJ2-7; D is possibly TRBD1 (6 bases). This CDR3 has 12 residues. Germline V gene sequence: CDR1 GTSNPN, CDR2 SVGIG (reference sequence).

This chain uses TRBV15 with TRBJ1-5; TRBD1 might be the D (5 bases). Germline V gene lookup returns CDR1 LNHNV and CDR2 YYDKDF (reference sequence). The V and J ends lost 9 bases and 5 bases respectively, with 14 bases between them. The CDR3 length is 13 residues. CDR3 DNA sequence: TGTGCCACTCGAGGTCTGGGGGATCAGCCCCAGCATTTT. As protein: CATRGLGDQPQHF. Full variable domain (rest looked up from reference TRBV15 and TRBJ1-5): DAMVIQNPRYQVTQFGKPVTLSCSQTLNHNVMYWYQQKSSQAPKLLFHYYDKDFNNEADTPDNFQSRRPNTSFCFLDIRSPGLGDTAMYLCATRGLGDQPQHFGDGTRLSIL.

In this sample, this clone turned up a few times. The chain couples TRBV6-6 to TRBJ1-2; the D gene is possibly TRBD1 (6 bases). The CDR3 is 13 residues long. V lost 11 bases and J 3 bases, leaving 16 bases between the germline ends. Per germline, CDR1 MNHNY and CDR2 SVGAGI (reference sequence). The CDR3 region has the DNA TGTGCCGGGTTGGCGGGGGGCGACTATGGCTACACCTTC. This sequence encodes CAGLAGGDYGYTF.

The CDR3 DNA is TGTGCCAGCGCGGGGGCGGGAGTTGTAGATACGCAGTATTTT. It is translated as CASAGAGVVDTQYF. The chain joins TRBV9 to TRBJ2-3, with D perhaps matching TRBD2 (7 bases). The length of the CDR3 is 14 residues. Trimming left V 7 bases short and J 5 bases short, with 17 bases between. Germline V gene lookup returns CDR1 SGDLS and CDR2 YYNGEE.

The chain carries TRBV4-1 and TRBJ1-3, with D perhaps matching TRBD1 (6 bases). Per germline, CDR1 MGHRA and CDR2 YSYEKL. The CDR3 has 14 residues. Trimming pared 3 bases from V and 7 bases from J, leaving 13 bases between. The CDR3 nucleotides are TGCGCCAGCAGCCACTACGACAGGTCTAACACCATATATTTT. Translation gives CASSHYDRSNTIYF.

The chain employs TRBV4-1 and TRBJ1-5, with a possible D match to TRBD1 (5 bases). The CDR3 covers 15 residues. Trimming shortened V by 4 bases and J by 7 bases, and 17 bases separated the two germline ends. Germline values: CDR1 MGHRA, CDR2 YSYEKL. Here the CDR3 reads CASSPGTASSQPQHF. As DNA, the CDR3 is TGCGCCAGCAGCCCCGGGACCGCGAGTTCCCAGCCCCAGCATTTT.

The V call is TRBV13, the J call TRBJ1-1; TRBD1 aligns across 9 bases. In germline, CDR1 is PRHDT, CDR2 FYEKMQ (reference sequence). CDR3 length: 16 amino acids. Trimming took 5 bases from V and 3 from J; bases not matched to a gene: 10. In DNA, the CDR3 is TGTGCCAGCAGCCAAGTCCGGAACAGGGGGCACACTGAAGCTTTCTTT. Translated: CASSQVRNRGHTEAFF.

The V call is TRBV7-9, the J call TRBJ1-2, with D unclear. The CDR3 runs to 15 residues. With 5 bases removed from V and 6 bases from J, the gap between germline ends came to 19 bases. Germline V gene data show CDR1 as SEHNR and CDR2 as FQNEAQ (reference sequence). The CDR3 nucleotides read TGTGCCAGCAGCCCTACCTGGGCTACCTCGGATGGCTACACCTTC. This sequence encodes CASSPTWATSDGYTF.

J is TRBJ2-7 and V is TRBV6-5; D tentatively fits TRBD1 or TRBD2 (5 bases each). This CDR3 is built from 13 residues. Per the germline V gene, CDR1 is MNHEY and CDR2 is SVGAGI. The V end lost 2 bases, the J end lost 5 bases, and 10 bases lay between the germline ends. CDR3 in amino acids: CASSYEGPNEQYF. CDR3 in DNA: TGTGCCAGCAGTTACGAGGGGCCCAACGAGCAGTACTTC.

The chain couples TRBV27 to TRBJ1-1, with a possible D match to TRBD1 (5 bases). The CDR3 runs 13 residues. Per germline, CDR1 MNHEY and CDR2 SMNVEV (reference sequence). Trimming left V 7 bases short and J 4 bases short, with 13 bases between. The chain's CDR3 is CASKSGGGTEAFF. CDR3 bases: TGTGCCAGCAAGTCCGGGGGGGGCACTGAAGCTTTCTTT.

This clone is medium-sized (0.01 to 0.1%) within its sample. The chain recombines TRBV6-1 with TRBJ2-3; 7 nucleotides line up with TRBD2. V was pared by 4 bases and J by 3 bases, with 4 bases of the junction left unmatched. The CDR3 is 14 amino acids. From germline, CDR1 is MNHNS and CDR2 SASEGT. The CDR3 here is CASSGLAETDTQYF. CDR3 DNA sequence: TGTGCCAGCAGTGGACTAGCTGAGACAGATACGCAGTATTTT.

The genes are TRBV21-1 and TRBJ1-3. TRBV21-1 is a recognized pseudogene. The CDR3 spans 15 residues. The CDR3 DNA follows: TGTGCCAGCAGCCCCGGGGACCCTTCAGGAAACACCATATATTTT. Protein: CASSPGDPSGNTIYF.

This chain links TRBV7-3 with TRBJ1-4, with a possible D match to TRBD1 (5 bases). Germline assignment: CDR1 SGHTA and CDR2 FQGTGA. V was pared by 9 bases and J by 6 bases, with 20 bases between. The CDR3 is made up of 15 amino acids. As DNA, the CDR3 is TGTGCCAGAACTACCACCGGGGCGTACTATGAAAAACTGTTTTTT. It encodes CARTTTGAYYEKLFF.

The rearrangement joins TRBV6-5 to TRBJ2-5; D is undetermined. Trimming removed 8 bases at V and 5 bases at J, with 15 bases between. The CDR3 has 13 amino acids. Per germline, CDR1 MNHEY and CDR2 SVGAGI. CDR3 sequence reads: CASGLAVGETQYF. CDR3 DNA sequence: TGTGCCAGCGGGTTGGCGGTCGGGGAGACCCAGTACTTC.

The chain joins TRBV29-1 to TRBJ2-3; the match to TRBD2 covers 10 bases. This CDR3 contains 14 residues. CDR1 is SQVTM and CDR2 is ANQGSEA in the germline V gene. J gave up 2 bases and V 6 bases, and 5 bases lay outside the gene matches. CDR3 in DNA: TGCAGCGTCGCCGGACTAGCGGACACAGATACGCAGTATTTT. The encoded protein is CSVAGLADTDTQYF.

The CDR3 reads CASSLLGDSNQPQHF. The CDR3 DNA follows: TGTGCCAGCAGTTTACTGGGAGATAGCAATCAGCCCCAGCATTTT. This sequence joins TRBV27 and TRBJ1-5; no definite D call. The germline gives CDR1 MNHEY, CDR2 SMNVEV (reference sequence). This CDR3 is built from 15 residues. V gave up 2 bases and J gave up 0 bases, with 8 bases separating them.

There are a few counts of this clone. CDR3 DNA: TGTGCCAGCAGCGAGAGTACTAGCGGGGGCACCGGGGAGCTGTTTTTT. Residues: CASSESTSGGTGELFF. The chain employs TRBV6-4 and TRBJ2-2, with 11 bases fitting TRBD2. This CDR3 spans 16 amino acids. Germline-derived CDR1 and CDR2 are MRHNA and SNTAGT. Trimming removed 6 bases from V and 4 bases from J; junction bases left unmatched: 7.